The rows below give T cell receptor beta chains drawn from one sample of a study of blood T cell repertoires in COVID-19. Some clones are missing from TCRdb's copy, which holds only in-frame ones; the method was immunoSEQ multiplex PCR. The profile covers 250,000 to 400,000 clones, with about nine tenths appearing a single time and 1.5% to 2% taken by the ten largest. The sequenced material came from peripheral blood. The receptors here all came from a woman between 25 and 40 years old with COVID-19, enrolled during active disease. Both conserved end residues are part of each CDR3. The D gene is left open where the match is weak. Rows may omit the clone size; those that give it use once, few, many or a size class.

NA	TRBD1	TRBV10-3	TRBJ1-1	TGTGCCATCAGACCCGGGACAGCTATGAACACTGAAGCTTTCTTT	CAIRPGTAMNTEAFF
few	NA	TRBV7-9	TRBJ1-1	TGTGCCAGCAGCTCCACAGGCCACACTGAAGCTTTCTTT	CASSSTGHTEAFF
NA	NA	TRBV4-1	TRBJ2-1	TGCGCCAGCAGCCTTACCACGAGCTCCTACAATGAGCAGTTCTTC	CASSLTTSSYNEQFF
few	NA	TRBV7-9	TRBJ1-4	TGTGCCACCAAGGGGCCTACTAATGAAAAACTGTTTTTT	CATKGPTNEKLFF
NA	NA	TRBV28	TRBJ1-1	TGTGCCAGCAGTCGCACAGTGAACACTGAAGCTTTCTTT	CASSRTVNTEAFF
NA	NA	TRBV2	TRBJ1-2	TGTGCCAGCAGTGGCTGGACAGAAGCCTACACCTTC	CASSGWTEAYTF
NA	TRBD1	TRBV18	TRBJ1-4	TGTGCCAGCTCAAGAGACAGGGATACTAATGAAAAACTGTTTTTT	CASSRDRDTNEKLFF
NA	TRBD1	TRBV19	TRBJ1-2	TGTGCCAGTAGTTCGGACAGGGGTTATGGCTACACCTTC	CASSSDRGYGYTF
once	NA	TRBV15	TRBJ1-5	TGTGCCACCAGCAGAGATCTGAGGTTCGGTCAGCCCCAGCATTTT	CATSRDLRFGQPQHF
NA	NA	TRBV27	TRBJ1-2	TGTGCCAGCAGCCTCACCCCACAGATAAACTATGGCTACACCTTC	CASSLTPQINYGYTF
NA	NA	TRBV2	TRBJ1-1	TGTGCCAGCAGTGAAGTGGCAGTTGGCACTGAAGCTTTCTTT	CASSEVAVGTEAFF
NA	NA	TRBV4-1	TRBJ2-5	TGCGCCAGCAGCAAGGGACTCCTAGAGACCCAGTACTTC	CASSKGLLETQYF
NA	TRBD1	TRBV5-4	TRBJ2-5	TGTGCCAGCAGCCCCGGGACAGCGCAAGAGACCCAGTACTTC	CASSPGTAQETQYF
once	NA	TRBV9	TRBJ2-1	TGTGCCAGCAGCGACGGAAGAGGAAACAATGAGCAGTTCTTC	CASSDGRGNNEQFF
once	NA	TRBV6-5	TRBJ2-5	TGTGCCAGCACCCCCCGGGGGCAAGAGACCCAGTACTTC	CASTPRGQETQYF
NA	NA	TRBV29-1	TRBJ2-5	TGCAGCGTTGAAGAAGTCCCCCGGGCCCAGTACTTC	CSVEEVPRAQYF
NA	TRBD2	TRBV3-1/TRBV3-2	TRBJ2-4	TGTGCCAGCAGCCAAAGGGTAGCGGGGCTAGCCAAAAACATTCAGTACTTC	CASSQRVAGLAKNIQYF
NA	NA	TRBV6-1	TRBJ1-1	TGTGCCAGCAGTGAACCGGGGGGAGGGACTGAAGCTTTCTTT	CASSEPGGGTEAFF
NA	TRBD2	TRBV6-2/TRBV6-3	TRBJ2-5	TGTGCCAGCAGTTACGCTAGAGGGAGGGCAGGGGAGACCCAGTACTTC	CASSYARGRAGETQYF
NA	NA	TRBV10-3	TRBJ1-5	TGTGCCATCAGCGAAGGGGCAGCCAGTGATCAGCCCCAGCATTTT	CAISEGAASDQPQHF
NA	TRBD2	TRBV2	TRBJ2-1	TGTGCCAGCAGTGAAAGGAGCGGGGTATACAATGAGCAGTTCTTC	CASSERSGVYNEQFF
NA	NA	TRBV19	TRBJ1-1	TGTGCCAGTAGAAGAGTGAACACTGAAGCTTTCTTT	CASRRVNTEAFF
NA	NA	TRBV28	TRBJ1-1	TGTGCCAGCAGTTTCGGCAGGGGTGGGAACACTGAAGCTTTCTTT	CASSFGRGGNTEAFF
NA	TRBD1	TRBV18	TRBJ1-2	TGTGCCAGCTCACCCGCTCCGGGACAGGATAACTATGGCTACACCTTC	CASSPAPGQDNYGYTF
NA	TRBD1	TRBV6-6	TRBJ2-1	TGTGCCAGCAGTTACTCACGCCGGACAGGCTACAATGAGCAGTTCTTC	CASSYSRRTGYNEQFF
NA	TRBD1	TRBV7-2	TRBJ2-3	TGTGCCAGCAGCTTGACAGGGGCTAGCACAGATACGCAGTATTTT	CASSLTGASTDTQYF